This record concerns one TCR beta chain sequence. The data derive from a study of T cell changes during pregnancy in multiple sclerosis. Clones were sequenced by immunoSEQ multiplex PCR, and TCRdb holds only the in-frame ones, with some missing. The sample carries some 80,000 clones, roughly 95% recorded once. With 4 bases removed from V and 7 bases from J, the gap between germline ends came to 14 bases. CDR3 size: 14 residues. This chain joins TRBV5-3 and TRBJ1-4, with unresolved D. TRBV5-3 is placed among ORFs of uncertain function. This clonotype originated in a female donor with multiple sclerosis, enrolled in a pregnancy study. The specimen comprised peripheral blood, sampled in the second trimester of pregnancy. The CDR3 here is CARSASRHTEKLFF. The DNA of the CDR3 is TGTGCCAGAAGCGCGTCGCGACATACTGAAAAACTGTTTTTT.